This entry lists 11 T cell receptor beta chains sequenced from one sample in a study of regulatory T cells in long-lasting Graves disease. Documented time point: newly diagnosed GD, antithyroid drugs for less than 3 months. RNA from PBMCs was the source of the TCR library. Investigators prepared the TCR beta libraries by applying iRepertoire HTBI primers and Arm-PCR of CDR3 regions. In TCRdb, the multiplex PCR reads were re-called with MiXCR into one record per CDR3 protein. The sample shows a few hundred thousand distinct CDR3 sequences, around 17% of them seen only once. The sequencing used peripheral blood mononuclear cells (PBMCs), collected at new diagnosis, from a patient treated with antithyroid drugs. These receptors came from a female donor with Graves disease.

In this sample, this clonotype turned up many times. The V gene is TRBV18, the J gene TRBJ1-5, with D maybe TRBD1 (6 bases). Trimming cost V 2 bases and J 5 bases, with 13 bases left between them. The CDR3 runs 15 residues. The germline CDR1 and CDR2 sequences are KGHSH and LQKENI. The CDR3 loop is CASSPGQGRDQPQHF. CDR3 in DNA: TGTGCCAGCTCACCAGGCCAGGGGAGGGATCAGCCCCAGCATTTT.

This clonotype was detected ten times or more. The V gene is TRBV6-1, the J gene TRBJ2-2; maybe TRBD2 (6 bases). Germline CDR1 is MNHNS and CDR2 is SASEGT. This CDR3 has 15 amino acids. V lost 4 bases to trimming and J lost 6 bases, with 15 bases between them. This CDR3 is CASSGLEGGPGELFF. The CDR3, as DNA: TGTGCCAGCAGTGGACTAGAGGGAGGACCCGGGGAGCTGTTTTTT.

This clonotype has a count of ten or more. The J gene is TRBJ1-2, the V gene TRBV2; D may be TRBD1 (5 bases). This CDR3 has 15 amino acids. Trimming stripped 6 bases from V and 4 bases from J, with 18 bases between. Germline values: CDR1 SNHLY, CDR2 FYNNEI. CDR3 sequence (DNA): TGTGCCAGCAGCGACCTTGGGGGTGAGAGCTATGGCTACACCTTC. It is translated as CASSDLGGESYGYTF.

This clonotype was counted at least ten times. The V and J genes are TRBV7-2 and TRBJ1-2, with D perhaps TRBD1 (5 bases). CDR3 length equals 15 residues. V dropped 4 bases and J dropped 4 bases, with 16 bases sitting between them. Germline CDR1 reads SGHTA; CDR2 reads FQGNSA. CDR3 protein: CASSSFTGTSYGYTF. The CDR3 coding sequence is TGTGCCAGCAGCTCCTTCACCGGGACTTCCTATGGCTACACCTTC.

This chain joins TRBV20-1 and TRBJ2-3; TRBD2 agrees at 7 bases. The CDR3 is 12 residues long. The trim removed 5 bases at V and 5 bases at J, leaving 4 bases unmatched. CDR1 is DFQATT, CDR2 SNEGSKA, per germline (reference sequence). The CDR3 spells CSAAGGGDTQYF. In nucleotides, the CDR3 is TGCAGTGCTGCCGGCGGGGGAGATACGCAGTATTTT.

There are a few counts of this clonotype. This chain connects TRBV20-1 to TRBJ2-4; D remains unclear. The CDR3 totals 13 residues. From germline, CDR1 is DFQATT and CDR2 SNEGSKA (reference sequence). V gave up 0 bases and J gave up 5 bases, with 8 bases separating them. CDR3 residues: CSARDSGENIQYF. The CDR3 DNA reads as TGCAGTGCTAGAGATTCCGGAGAAAACATTCAGTACTTC.

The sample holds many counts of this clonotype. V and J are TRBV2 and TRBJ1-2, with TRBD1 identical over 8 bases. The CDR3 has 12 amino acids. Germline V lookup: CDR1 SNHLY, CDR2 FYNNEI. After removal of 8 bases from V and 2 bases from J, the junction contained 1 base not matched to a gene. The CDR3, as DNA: TGTGCCAGCCGACAGGGGAACTATGGCTACACCTTC. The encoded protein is CASRQGNYGYTF.

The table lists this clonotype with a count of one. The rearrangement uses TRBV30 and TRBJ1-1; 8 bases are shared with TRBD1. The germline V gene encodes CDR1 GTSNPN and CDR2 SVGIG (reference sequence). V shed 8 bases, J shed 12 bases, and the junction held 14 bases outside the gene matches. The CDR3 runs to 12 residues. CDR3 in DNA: TGTGCCGAGAGTGTAGAGGGACAGGATACTTTCTTT. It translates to CAESVEGQDTFF. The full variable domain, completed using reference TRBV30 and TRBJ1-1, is SQTIHQWPATLVQPVGSPLSLECTVEGTSNPNLYWYRQAAGRGLQLLFYSVGIGQISSEVPQNLSASRPQDRQFILSSKKLLLSDSGFYLCAESVEGQDTFFGQGTRLTVV.

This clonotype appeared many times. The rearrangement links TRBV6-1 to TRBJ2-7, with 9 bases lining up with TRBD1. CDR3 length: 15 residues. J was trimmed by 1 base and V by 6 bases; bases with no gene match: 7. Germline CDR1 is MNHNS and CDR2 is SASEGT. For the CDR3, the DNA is TGTGCCAGCAGACAGGGGGCAGCTCCTTCCTACGAGCAGTACTTC. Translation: CASRQGAAPSYEQYF.

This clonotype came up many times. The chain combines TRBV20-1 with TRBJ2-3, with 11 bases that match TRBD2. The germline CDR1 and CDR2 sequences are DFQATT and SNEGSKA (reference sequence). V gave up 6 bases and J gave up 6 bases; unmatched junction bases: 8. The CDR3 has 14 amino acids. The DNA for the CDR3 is TGCAGTGCCTTACTAGCGGGAGAGTATGATACGCAGTATTTT. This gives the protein CSALLAGEYDTQYF.

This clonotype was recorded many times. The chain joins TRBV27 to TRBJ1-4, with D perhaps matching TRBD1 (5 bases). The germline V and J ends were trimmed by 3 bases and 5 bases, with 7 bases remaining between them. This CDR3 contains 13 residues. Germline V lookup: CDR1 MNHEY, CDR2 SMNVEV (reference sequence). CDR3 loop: CASSFAGNEKLFF. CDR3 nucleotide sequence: TGTGCCAGCAGTTTCGCAGGGAATGAAAAACTGTTTTTT.